These 20 T cell receptor beta chains share one sample of origin, sequenced in a study of T-cell reconstitution after alpha-beta-depleted transplantation in children. A TCRbeta library incorporating unique molecular identifiers was prepared. TCRdb reprocessed the PCR reads with MiXCR, giving one entry per CDR3 protein. The top ten hold approximately 25% of the sample, which has 400,000 to 450,000 distinct CDR3 sequences, around two fifths seen once. The specimen was PBMCs, collected before TCRalphabeta/CD19-depleted stem cell transplant. These receptors all stem from a girl under 10 years old with aplastic anemia, due to receive a stem cell transplant.

V usage is TRBV18 and J usage is TRBJ2-5; D gene ambiguous. The CDR3 has 13 residues. Trimming took 6 bases from V and 5 from J, leaving 13 bases between them. Germline values: CDR1 KGHSH, CDR2 LQKENI. This chain's CDR3 is CASSGRRTETQYF. CDR3 sequence (DNA): TGTGCCAGCTCGGGCCGACGGACGGAGACCCAGTACTTC.

Many counts were recorded for this clonotype. V usage is TRBV28 and J usage is TRBJ1-2; D possibly corresponds to TRBD1 (6 bases). Germline assignment: CDR1 MDHEN and CDR2 SYDVKM. V lost 3 bases to trimming and J lost 3 bases, with 17 bases between them. The CDR3 sequence is 16 residues long. The CDR3 region is CASSFSGWGADYGYTF. In DNA form, the CDR3 reads TGTGCCAGCAGTTTCTCTGGCTGGGGGGCCGACTATGGCTACACCTTC.

This clonotype was observed at least ten times. The chain recombines TRBV6-1 with TRBJ2-7; 10 bases agree with TRBD1. The CDR3 has 14 residues. The germline CDR1 and CDR2 sequences are MNHNS and SASEGT. J lost 7 bases, V lost 5 bases, and 8 bases had no gene match. CDR3 protein: CASSPGTGVWEQYF. The CDR3 nucleotides read TGTGCCAGCAGTCCCGGGACAGGGGTTTGGGAGCAGTACTTC.

This chain uses TRBV20-1 with TRBJ2-3, with D possibly being TRBD2 (5 bases). The germline V gene encodes CDR1 DFQATT and CDR2 SNEGSKA (reference sequence). V lost 3 bases and J lost 2, with 15 bases in between. The CDR3 consists of 15 residues. CDR3 in amino acids: CSARYPSRTTDTQYF. CDR3 DNA sequence: TGCAGTGCTAGGTATCCTAGCCGTACCACAGATACGCAGTATTTT.

The rearrangement links TRBV12-3 or TRBV12-4 to TRBJ2-3, with 9 bases aligning to TRBD2. V gave up 10 bases and J gave up 2 bases; unmatched junction bases: 4. This CDR3 region has 13 residues. The CDR3 here is CATGTSPTDTQYF. As DNA, the CDR3 is TGTGCCACCGGGACTAGCCCCACAGATACGCAGTATTTT.

The chain couples TRBV20-1 to TRBJ2-1, with 7 bases aligning to TRBD2. J gave up 0 bases and V 0 bases, and 5 bases lay outside the gene matches. The CDR3 is 16 residues long. Looked up from germline, CDR1 is DFQATT and CDR2 is SNEGSKA (reference sequence). The CDR3 DNA sequence: TGCAGTGCTAGAGATTGGCGGGGGAGCTCCTACAATGAGCAGTTCTTC. Its translation is CSARDWRGSSYNEQFF.

The sample holds a few counts of this clonotype. The chain recombines TRBV6-2 or TRBV6-3 with TRBJ2-2; D is ambiguous. Trimming took off 7 bases at V and 4 bases at J, with 13 bases between the two ends. From germline, CDR1 is MNHEY and CDR2 SVGEGT. CDR3 length: 14 residues. The CDR3, as DNA: TGTGCCAGCAATCTTTTGGGCACCACCGGGGAGCTGTTTTTT. This translates into CASNLLGTTGELFF.

This clonotype was counted many times. This chain joins TRBV29-1 and TRBJ1-2; no clear D. Germline V gene data show CDR1 as SQVTM and CDR2 as ANQGSEA. This CDR3 comprises 12 residues. Trimming removed 8 bases from V and 5 bases from J, with 15 bases in between. This CDR3 reads CSPGVVDYGYTF. The CDR3 coding sequence is TGCAGCCCCGGCGTTGTAGATTATGGCTACACCTTC.

This clonotype has just one count. The chain combines TRBV19 with TRBJ2-5; 10 bases are shared with TRBD2. This CDR3 comprises 18 residues. CDR1 and CDR2 from the germline V gene are LNHDA and SQIVND (reference sequence). V dropped 7 bases and J dropped 2; count of bases not matched to a gene: 16. CDR3 DNA: TGTGCCAGTATCATGACTGGCTCGGCTAGCGGGAGTCAAGAGACCCAGTACTTC. Protein: CASIMTGSASGSQETQYF.

This clonotype was found a few times. This rearrangement joins TRBV10-3 to TRBJ2-3, with a weak D call TRBD1 (6 bases). CDR1 ENHRY and CDR2 SYGVKD come from the germline V gene. V lost 6 bases to trimming and J lost 3 bases, with 10 bases between them. There are 13 residues in the CDR3. Here the CDR3 DNA reads TGTGCCATCAGCACGGACAGTACAGATACGCAGTATTTT. Translation gives CAISTDSTDTQYF.

This clonotype occurred a few times. The chain joins TRBV7-8 to TRBJ2-1; TRBD1 aligns across 9 bases. Germline lookup yields CDR1 SGHVS and CDR2 FQNEAQ. V shed 5 bases, J shed 6 bases, and the junction held 5 bases outside the gene matches. The CDR3 contains 14 residues. Here the CDR3 DNA reads TGTGCCAGCAGCACGGGGACAGGGTCCAATGAGCAGTTCTTC. This codes for CASSTGTGSNEQFF. The whole variable domain, filled in from reference TRBV7-8 and TRBJ2-1, reads GAGVSQSPRYKVAKRGQDVALRCDPISGHVSLFWYQQALGQGPEFLTYFQNEAQLDKSGLPSDRFFAERPEGSVSTLKIQRTQQEDSAVYLCASSTGTGSNEQFFGPGTRLTVL.

V usage is TRBV30 and J usage is TRBJ2-6, with TRBD1 matching 7 bases. The CDR3 runs to 16 residues. Per the germline V gene, CDR1 is GTSNPN and CDR2 is SVGIG (reference sequence). Trimming cost V 1 base and J 0 bases; bases outside gene matches: 3. The CDR3 loop reads CAWSATGISGANVLTF. In nucleotides, the CDR3 is TGTGCCTGGAGTGCGACAGGGATCTCTGGGGCCAACGTCCTGACTTTC.

This clonotype was recorded a few times. The rearrangement links TRBV10-3 to TRBJ2-3, with 7 bases lining up with TRBD2. Losses at the gene ends were 6 bases for V and 4 bases for J; bases not matched to a gene: 7. The CDR3 is 14 amino acids. Germline CDR1 is ENHRY and CDR2 is SYGVKD. The DNA of the CDR3 is TGTGCCATCAGGTCGGGACTACCGTCAGATACGCAGTATTTT. It codes for CAIRSGLPSDTQYF.

With respect to this clonotype: A read error may account for a junction end that differs from germline. The genes are TRBV5-1 and TRBJ2-2; D could derive from TRBD1 or TRBD2 (5 bases each). Germline loops: CDR1 SGHRS, CDR2 YFSETQ. This CDR3 has 13 amino acids. This chain's CDR3 is CASSPPDTGELFF. CDR3 DNA sequence: TGCGCCAGCAGCCCGCCGGACACCGGGGAGCTTTTTTTT.

V and J are TRBV7-9 and TRBJ2-2; D gene uncertain. This CDR3 has 12 residues. The V end was cut by 7 bases, the J end by 6 bases, with 9 bases between. Germline loops: CDR1 SEHNR, CDR2 FQNEAQ (reference sequence). CDR3 bases: TGTGCCAGCACCCCCACGGCCGGGGAGCTGTTTTTT. It encodes CASTPTAGELFF.

This clonotype was detected ten times or more. The CDR3 DNA is TGTGCCAGCAGCACGACCGGAGGGACTCTCCCCTACGAGCAGTACTTC. Protein sequence: CASSTTGGTLPYEQYF. V gene TRBV7-2 combines with J gene TRBJ2-7; TRBD2 is a possible D gene (6 bases). This CDR3 is 16 amino acids long. V shed 5 bases and J shed 2 bases, with 19 bases lying between them. Germline V gene sequence: CDR1 SGHTA, CDR2 FQGNSA.

The chain combines TRBV6-1 with TRBJ1-2, with D possibly matching TRBD1 (6 bases). This CDR3 contains 17 residues. V was pared by 5 bases and J by 6 bases, with 25 bases between. Germline CDR1 and CDR2: MNHNS and SASEGT. Written as DNA, the CDR3 is TGTGCCAGCAGTAAAAGGGTAGACGGGGGGCTGTTTCATGGCTACACCTTC. Translated: CASSKRVDGGLFHGYTF.

The rearrangement links TRBV28 to TRBJ2-3; D is possibly TRBD1 (5 bases). Germline V CDR1 and CDR2: MDHEN, SYDVKM. Trimming stripped 6 bases from V and 3 bases from J, with 13 bases between. The CDR3 totals 14 residues. This CDR3 reads CASRGPVLTDTQYF. The CDR3 region has the DNA TGTGCCAGCAGGGGGCCAGTGCTGACAGATACGCAGTATTTT.

This clonotype was seen only a few times. Here the CDR3 DNA reads TGTGCCAGCCGTCCCAACAGGGGGCTTAATACAGATACGCAGTATTTT. Protein sequence: CASRPNRGLNTDTQYF. This chain links TRBV7-9 with TRBJ2-3; TRBD1 aligns across 9 bases. The germline gives CDR1 SEHNR, CDR2 FQNEAQ (reference sequence). V gave up 8 bases and J gave up 3 bases; unmatched junction bases: 12. The length of the CDR3 is 16 residues.

To note about this clonotype: This clone may be a read error of a much larger clone one base away. The CDR3 spells CASSRQREGPDTQFF. The CDR3 region has the DNA TGTGCCAGCAGCCGACAGCGGGAGGGCCCCGATACGCAGTTTTTT. This chain links TRBV4-2 with TRBJ2-3; 10 bases fit TRBD2. Germline-derived CDR1 and CDR2 are LGHNA and YNFKEQ. There are 15 residues in the CDR3.